A single T cell receptor beta chain is shown here with its context. Its specificity is unknown. The data are from a study of post-analysis software for immune sequencing data. The CDR3 runs to 15 residues. From germline, CDR1 is SEHNR and CDR2 FQNEAQ (reference sequence). Whole-study results and caveats: Samples from a shared batch, those prepared together, strongly co-clustered by F measure. Higher frequency in patients than in controls was seen for roughly 5 TRBV segments, with TRBV5-6, TRBV5-1 and TRBV20-1 among them. When compared against controls, multiple sclerosis patients showed significantly lower normalized Chao1 diversity.

The authors incorporated unique molecular identifiers into the TCR beta cDNA libraries. Each sample of roughly 0.9 to 10 million input T cells yielded approximately 500,000 cDNA molecules, so each molecule approximated one T cell. TCRdb re-derived calls from the PCR reads in MiXCR, one entry per CDR3 protein. The sample gives 430,000 or so distinct CDR3 sequences, 30% to 40% of which show up once; around 8% is in the top ten. The TCR sequence derives from a girl aged 2 to 9 with multiple sclerosis. The source material was blood. V is TRBV7-9 and J is TRBJ2-1, with 8 bases lining up with TRBD2. The J call is doubtful: the DNA matches TRBJ2-7 better. CDR3 DNA sequence: TGTGCCAGCAGCTTGGCCCCCGGGAGGGCCTACGAGCAGTACTTC. It translates to CASSLAPGRAYEQYF.